This note documents a single TCR beta chain sequence. As yet, its antigen is unknown. These data originate in a study of cytomegalovirus exposure and HLA in healthy donors. Findings of the study overall: By HLA locus, TCR association rates varied in a later analysis, with DRB1 showing the most and HLA-C the fewest.

The CDR3 consists of 17 residues. The junction had 13 bases not matched to a gene; V was cut back by 1 base and J by 8 bases. Germline CDR1 is SEHNR and CDR2 is FQNEAQ (reference sequence). A multiplex PCR was run with 60 Vbeta primers and 13 Jbeta primers. Some clones are missing from TCRdb's copy, which holds only in-frame ones; the method was immunoSEQ multiplex PCR. The sample includes some 190,000 clones, approximately 87% of them seen just once. Sequencing was done on a sample of PBMCs. The chain uses TRBV7-9 and TRBJ1-5; 8 positions match TRBD1. The clonotype comes from a man between 25 and 39 years old in good health and CMV-seronegative. CDR3 DNA sequence: TGTGCCAGCAGCTTAGGGACAGGGACGTGGAGCAGGGAGCCCCAGCATTTT. Residues: CASSLGTGTWSREPQHF.